A selection of T cell receptor beta chains follows, all from one sample in a study of T cell changes during pregnancy in multiple sclerosis. The method was immunoSEQ multiplex PCR; TCRdb's version includes in-frame clones alone and lacks a portion of them. The repertoire includes roughly 87,000 clones, 91% of them detected once, and around 3.3% sits in the top ten. Here the sequenced sample was PBMCs, taken in the first trimester of pregnancy. These receptors were taken from a female donor in good health, serving as a control in a pregnancy study. Some clones in this sample may be carry-over from other donors' samples. The CDR3 runs from the conserved cysteine through the conserved F or W. The order of the fields is clone size, V gene, J gene, D gene, CDR3 protein, CDR3 DNA. D genes are given only for firm matches. Clone sizes are given selectively: once, few, many, or a class where the clone is expanded.

-,TRBV7-9,TRBJ2-1,TRBD2,CASSPTSGGGNEQFF,TGTGCCAGCAGCCCCACTAGCGGGGGAGGCAATGAGCAGTTCTTC
-,TRBV28,TRBJ1-1,TRBD1,CASLPRDRGVAEAFF,TGTGCCAGCCTTCCCCGGGACAGGGGTGTGGCTGAAGCTTTCTTT
once,TRBV28,TRBJ2-2,TRBD2,CASIQSGSRELFF,TGTGCCAGCATTCAGAGCGGGAGCCGGGAGCTGTTTTTT
-,TRBV9,TRBJ2-1,-,CASSRTAVSYNEQFF,TGTGCCAGCAGTCGGACAGCCGTCTCCTACAATGAGCAGTTCTTC
-,TRBV28,TRBJ1-5,TRBD1,CASSLDRGNQPQHF,TGTGCCAGCAGCTTAGACAGGGGGAATCAGCCCCAGCATTTT
-,TRBV7-8,TRBJ2-7,-,CASSLARAEQYF,TGTGCCAGCAGCTTAGCGCGTGCCGAGCAGTACTTC
-,TRBV6-1,TRBJ2-7,-,CAISSGSYEQYF,TGTGCCATCTCAAGCGGTTCCTACGAGCAGTACTTC
-,TRBV4-2,TRBJ2-1,TRBD2,CASSHKIGPSGGPGHNEQFF,TGTGCCAGCAGCCATAAGATCGGTCCTAGCGGGGGGCCGGGTCACAATGAGCAGTTCTTC
-,TRBV4-3,TRBJ2-3,-,CASSQLTGLGADTQYF,TGCGCCAGCAGCCAACTCACAGGGTTAGGGGCAGATACGCAGTATTTT
-,TRBV7-3,TRBJ1-1,-,CASSLTANTEAFF,TGTGCCAGCAGCTTAACAGCGAACACTGAAGCTTTCTTT
few,TRBV4-2,TRBJ1-1,-,CASKTTGNTEAFF,TGTGCCAGTAAAACGACGGGGAACACTGAAGCTTTCTTT
-,TRBV2,TRBJ2-7,TRBD2,CASSQLAGAYEQYF,TGTGCCAGCAGCCAACTAGCGGGGGCCTACGAGCAGTACTTC
-,TRBV25-1,TRBJ2-7,-,CASDDSGTYEQYF,TGTGCCAGCGATGATAGCGGAACCTACGAGCAGTACTTC
once,TRBV19,TRBJ2-7,-,CASSTLAGVPYEQYF,TGTGCCAGTAGTACCCTGGCGGGCGTTCCTTACGAGCAGTACTTC
once,TRBV6-1,TRBJ2-3,-,CASSEGGLADTQYF,TGTGCCAGCAGCGAAGGAGGTTTGGCAGATACGCAGTATTTT
-,TRBV10-1,TRBJ1-6,-,CASSESLTGRSTPLHF,TGCGCCAGCAGTGAGTCTCTGACAGGTCGGTCTACACCCCTCCACTTT
-,TRBV4-2,TRBJ2-1,-,CASSQVDRRISYNEQFF,TGTGCCAGCAGCCAGGTTGACAGGCGGATCTCCTACAATGAGCAGTTCTTC
-,TRBV11-2,TRBJ1-5,-,CASSEGLQPQHF,TGTGCCAGCAGCGAGGGACTTCAGCCCCAGCATTTT
-,TRBV5-1,TRBJ2-1,TRBD2,CASSLASGNDEQFF,TGCGCCAGCAGCTTGGCTAGCGGGAACGATGAGCAGTTCTTC
-,TRBV2,TRBJ1-2,TRBD1,CANPTGDRGGYTF,TGTGCCAACCCGACAGGGGACCGCGGTGGCTACACCTTC
-,TRBV28,TRBJ2-7,-,CASSLARSSYEQYF,TGTGCCAGCAGTTTAGCGCGGAGCTCCTACGAGCAGTACTTC
-,TRBV6-1,TRBJ2-3,TRBD2,CASFRLATSTDTQYF,TGTGCCAGCTTTCGACTAGCAACCAGCACAGATACGCAGTATTTT
-,TRBV4-2,TRBJ1-3,TRBD1,CASSQGTGEGNTIYF,TGTGCCAGCAGCCAAGGGACAGGGGAAGGAAACACCATATATTTT
-,TRBV7-9,TRBJ2-7,-,CATSEEGGLSYEQYF,TGTGCCACCTCGGAGGAGGGAGGTCTCTCCTACGAGCAGTACTTC
-,TRBV7-3,TRBJ2-2,TRBD1,CASSLSAPSRGTGISGELFF,TGTGCCAGCAGCTTAAGTGCCCCGAGTCGAGGGACAGGGATCTCCGGGGAGCTGTTTTTT
-,TRBV5-4,TRBJ2-7,-,CASSQDSSYLYEQYF,TGTGCCAGCAGCCAGGACAGCTCATACCTATACGAGCAGTACTTC
-,TRBV20-1,TRBJ2-1,-,CSARAYNEQFF,TGCAGTGCCAGGGCCTACAATGAGCAGTTCTTC
-,TRBV7-9,TRBJ1-1,-,CASSQGSPEAFF,TGTGCCAGCAGCCAGGGGTCGCCTGAAGCTTTCTTT
-,TRBV4-1,TRBJ1-2,-,CASSHPLGGNYGYTF,TGCGCCAGCAGCCATCCCCTCGGGGGGAACTATGGCTACACCTTC
-,TRBV9,TRBJ2-5,-,CASSVGRLTETQYF,TGTGCCAGCAGCGTCGGGAGACTGACGGAGACCCAGTACTTC
-,TRBV29-1,TRBJ2-7,-,CSVERRDPYEQYF,TGCAGCGTTGAGAGGAGGGACCCCTACGAGCAGTACTTC
-,TRBV27,TRBJ2-1,-,CASSLYARGRENEQFF,TGTGCCAGCAGTTTATATGCGCGAGGGAGAGAGAATGAGCAGTTCTTC
-,TRBV15,TRBJ2-7,-,CATSRDLGRTTYEQYF,TGTGCCACCAGCAGAGATCTTGGGCGGACAACTTACGAGCAGTACTTC
-,TRBV7-2,TRBJ2-3,-,CASSSFTDTQYF,TGTGCCAGCAGCTCGTTTACAGATACGCAGTATTTT
-,TRBV14,TRBJ2-7,TRBD2,CASSLAGLGAEQYF,TGTGCCAGCAGCCTAGCGGGACTGGGGGCTGAGCAGTACTTC
-,TRBV18,TRBJ2-3,-,CASSWTSTDTQYF,TGTGCCAGCTCATGGACAAGCACAGATACGCAGTATTTT
-,TRBV6-5,TRBJ1-1,-,CASSYLTGGGNTEAFF,TGTGCCAGCAGTTACCTGACGGGAGGGGGTAACACTGAAGCTTTCTTT
-,TRBV5-1,TRBJ1-1,-,CASSQGARVNTEAFF,TGCGCCAGCAGCCAAGGGGCCAGGGTGAACACTGAAGCTTTCTTT
few,TRBV4-2,TRBJ1-5,-,CASSQDRDQPQHF,TGTGCCAGCAGCCAAGATCGGGATCAGCCCCAGCATTTT
-,TRBV9,TRBJ1-1,TRBD1,CASSAGGQEAFF,TGTGCCAGCAGCGCTGGGGGACAGGAAGCTTTCTTT
-,TRBV7-2,TRBJ1-3,-,CASSFFLNTIYF,TGTGCCAGCAGCTTCTTCTTGAACACCATATATTTT
-,TRBV12-2,TRBJ2-1,-,CASRSGLAGIQDEQFF,TGTGCAAGTCGCTCGGGACTAGCGGGAATCCAAGATGAGCAGTTCTTC
few,TRBV28,TRBJ2-7,TRBD2,CASSPTSGGNYEQYF,TGTGCCAGCAGTCCAACTAGCGGGGGGAACTACGAGCAGTACTTC
-,TRBV5-1,TRBJ1-4,TRBD1,CASSGGTNEKLFF,TGCGCCAGCTCAGGGGGAACTAATGAAAAACTGTTTTTT
-,TRBV5-1,TRBJ2-3,TRBD1,CASSHYRDRPDTQYF,TGCGCCAGCAGCCATTACCGGGACAGACCAGATACGCAGTATTTT
-,TRBV5-5,TRBJ1-3,TRBD1,CASSLAGTGVSGNTIYF,TGTGCCAGCAGCTTGGCCGGGACAGGGGTCTCTGGAAACACCATATATTTT
-,TRBV28,TRBJ1-3,TRBD1,CASSPGGQGGNTIYF,TGTGCCAGCAGTCCGGGGGGACAGGGGGGAAACACCATATATTTT
-,TRBV11-2,TRBJ1-6,-,CASSLVTGARGTPLHF,TGTGCCAGCAGCTTAGTAACGGGGGCGCGGGGGACACCCCTCCACTTT
-,TRBV6-1,TRBJ2-7,-,CASSEYSEQYF,TGTGCCAGCAGTGAATACTCCGAGCAGTACTTC
-,TRBV6-1,TRBJ1-4,-,CASSDSVVANEKLFF,TGTGCCAGCAGTGACTCGGTTGTAGCTAATGAAAAACTGTTTTTT
-,TRBV28,TRBJ2-7,-,CASSLPRRTYEQYF,TGTGCCAGCAGTTTACCCAGGAGGACCTACGAGCAGTACTTC
-,TRBV29-1,TRBJ2-3,TRBD2,CSVASSGGAGTQYF,TGCAGCGTCGCCTCTAGCGGGGGGGCAGGTACGCAGTATTTT
-,TRBV28,TRBJ1-6,-,CASSSHSGEPDNSPLHF,TGTGCCAGCAGCTCCCATTCAGGGGAACCCGATAATTCACCCCTCCACTTT
-,TRBV30,TRBJ2-3,TRBD2,CAWSGTSGRTDTQYF,TGTGCCTGGAGTGGGACTAGCGGACGCACAGATACGCAGTATTTT